These 6 T cell receptor beta chains came from one sample sequenced in a study of T-cell reconstitution after alpha-beta-depleted transplantation in children. Preparation of the TCRbeta library involved a method that used unique molecular identifiers. TCRdb ran MiXCR on the PCR reads and lists one entry per CDR3 protein. The sample holds approximately 400,000 distinct CDR3 sequences; roughly a tenth are singletons and the top ten take roughly 5.5%. Sequenced material: PBMCs from the stem cell graft donor, taken from the stem cell graft. The source of these receptors is a human donor who donated a stem cell graft to a child with acute myeloid leukemia.

The DNA for the CDR3 is TGCAGCGTTGATTCTTCGGGAGCTCGGGCAGATACGCAGTATTTT. Translation gives CSVDSSGARADTQYF. The chain couples TRBV29-1 to TRBJ2-3, with TRBD2 as a possible D gene (6 bases). The V gene lost 3 bases and the J gene lost 4 bases, with 17 bases spanning the gap. Germline CDR1 is SQVTM and CDR2 is ANQGSEA. There are 15 residues in the CDR3.

The chain employs TRBV18 and TRBJ2-7, with a tentative D call TRBD1 (5 bases). CDR1 is KGHSH, CDR2 LQKENI, per germline. The CDR3 has 14 amino acids. The V and J ends lost 5 bases and 3 bases respectively, with 14 bases between them. DNA of the CDR3: TGTGCCAGCTCAACCTCGGACACCCACTACGAGCAGTACGTC. Translation: CASSTSDTHYEQYV.

This chain joins TRBV7-9 and TRBJ2-5; 14 bases agree with TRBD2. There are 17 residues in the CDR3. The V and J ends lost 4 bases and 5 bases, in that order; junction bases with no gene match: 9. Germline V gives CDR1 SEHNR, CDR2 FQNEAQ (reference sequence). CDR3 sequence: CASSYPRTSGRWETQYF. The CDR3 nucleotides read TGTGCCAGCAGCTACCCTCGGACTAGCGGGAGGTGGGAGACCCAGTACTTC.

This clonotype was seen many times. V gene TRBV7-9 combines with J gene TRBJ2-3; D gene uncertain. The CDR3 spans 13 residues. The V gene's germline CDR1 is SEHNR and CDR2 FQNEAQ (reference sequence). V was pared by 3 bases and J by 1 base, with 5 bases between. In DNA, the CDR3 is TGTGCCAGCAGCTTCGAAGGCACAGATACGCAGTATTTT. Protein: CASSFEGTDTQYF.

The V call is TRBV6-2 or TRBV6-3, the J call TRBJ2-7; the D gene is possibly TRBD2 (5 bases). Between the trimmed V and J ends, which lost 0 bases and 7 bases, there was a span of 10 bases. From germline, CDR1 is MNHEY and CDR2 SVGEGT. This CDR3 spans 13 amino acids. The CDR3 coding sequence is TGTGCCAGCAGTTACTCGGAGGTGGGGGAGCAGTACGTC. As protein: CASSYSEVGEQYV.

This clonotype was seen ten or more times. The genes are TRBV5-1 and TRBJ2-3; tentatively, D is TRBD2 (5 bases). This CDR3 contains 19 residues. Trimming cost V 0 bases and J 0 bases, with 20 bases left between them. The germline CDR1 and CDR2 sequences are SGHRS and YFSETQ. The CDR3 is CASSLGGQDRWSSTDTQYF. The DNA of the CDR3 is TGCGCCAGCAGCTTGGGAGGGCAGGACCGGTGGTCTAGCACAGATACGCAGTATTTT.